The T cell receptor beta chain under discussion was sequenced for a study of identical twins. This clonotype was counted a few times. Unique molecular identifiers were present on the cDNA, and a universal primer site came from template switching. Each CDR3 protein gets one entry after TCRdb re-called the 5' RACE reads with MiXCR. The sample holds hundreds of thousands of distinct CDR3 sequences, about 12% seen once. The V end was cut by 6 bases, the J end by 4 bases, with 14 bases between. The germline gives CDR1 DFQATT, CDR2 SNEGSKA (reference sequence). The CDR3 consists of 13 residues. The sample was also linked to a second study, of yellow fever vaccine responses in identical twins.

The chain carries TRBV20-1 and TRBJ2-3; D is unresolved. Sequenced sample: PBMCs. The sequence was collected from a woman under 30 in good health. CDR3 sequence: CSADLEAPDTQYF. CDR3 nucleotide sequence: TGCAGTGCAGATCTAGAGGCCCCAGATACGCAGTATTTT.